These T cell receptor beta chains were read from a single sample in a study of blood T cell repertoires in COVID-19. Method: immunoSEQ multiplex PCR; TCRdb's copy keeps in-frame clones and lacks some. The sample lists roughly 38,000 clones; 75% to 80% were seen once. The sequenced sample was peripheral blood. These receptors all come from a man aged 65 to 85 with active or convalescent COVID-19. The CDR3 runs from the conserved cysteine through the conserved F or W. D genes are given only for firm matches. Rows may omit the clone size; those that give it use once, few, many or a size class.

j_gene | d_gene | v_gene | abundance | CDR3nt | CDR3aa
TRBJ2-1 | NA | TRBV28 | NA | TGTGCCAGTAACGGCGGGGGCGTTTCCTACAATGAGCAGTTCTTC | CASNGGGVSYNEQFF
TRBJ1-2 | NA | TRBV27 | NA | TGTGCCAGCAGTTTAGCAGGGGCTCCTGGCTACACCTTC | CASSLAGAPGYTF
TRBJ2-5 | TRBD2 | TRBV10-3 | NA | TGTGCAACAAGCCGGGGGACTAGCGGGTGGGAGACCCAGTACTTC | CATSRGTSGWETQYF
TRBJ1-5 | TRBD1 | TRBV19 | NA | TGTGCCAGTAGTATAGATCCCTGGGGGGACAGGGCCAATCAGCCCCAGCATTTT | CASSIDPWGDRANQPQHF
TRBJ1-3 | NA | TRBV6-6 | NA | TGTGCCACCTACAGGGTCTCTGGAAACACCATATATTTT | CATYRVSGNTIYF
TRBJ2-5 | TRBD1 | TRBV30 | NA | TGTGCCTGGAGTCCCGGGACAGGCCAAGAGACCCAGTACTTC | CAWSPGTGQETQYF
TRBJ2-1 | TRBD2 | TRBV4-1 | NA | TGCGCCAGCAGACTAGCGGGGAGTACCAATGAGCAGTTCTTC | CASRLAGSTNEQFF
TRBJ1-1 | NA | TRBV7-3 | NA | TGTGCCAGCAGCTTAACAGGGGGTCGGGACACTGAAGCTTTCTTT | CASSLTGGRDTEAFF
TRBJ1-5 | NA | TRBV19 | once | TGTGCCAGTAGTATTCAAGGGGAAGTGTGGCCCCAGCATTTT | CASSIQGEVWPQHF
TRBJ2-5 | NA | TRBV5-1 | NA | TGCGCCAGCAGCTTGGGACGGGACCAAGAGACCCAGTACTTC | CASSLGRDQETQYF
TRBJ1-2 | TRBD1 | TRBV27 | NA | TGTGCCAGCAGTTTAGACAGGGGGAATAACTATGGCTACACCTTC | CASSLDRGNNYGYTF
TRBJ1-2 | NA | TRBV4-1 | NA | TGCGCCAGCAGCCCCCTGACTTCCCTCTATGGCTACACCTTC | CASSPLTSLYGYTF
TRBJ2-3 | TRBD1 | TRBV28 | once | TGTGCCAGCAGTTATACTTGGGACAGCTATACGCAGTATTTT | CASSYTWDSYTQYF
TRBJ2-7 | TRBD1 | TRBV6-4 | NA | TGTGCCAGCAGTGACCATAGTTGGGGGACAGGGGCCTACGAGCAGTACTTC | CASSDHSWGTGAYEQYF
TRBJ1-4 | NA | TRBV28 | NA | TGTGCCAGCAGTTCCTGGGGCGGGGACGAAAAACTGTTTTTT | CASSSWGGDEKLFF
TRBJ2-7 | NA | TRBV7-3 | NA | TGTGCCAGCAGCTTGGGGGCCTCCTACGAGCAGTACTTC | CASSLGASYEQYF
TRBJ1-1 | TRBD1 | TRBV29-1 | NA | TGCAGCGTTGCTCGGACAGGGGGCCTTGAAGCTTTCTTT | CSVARTGGLEAFF